The 17 T cell receptor beta chains below come from one sample, sequenced in a study. Tregs were sorted as CD4+CD25+CD127-/low cells. TCRdb itself ran the 5' RACE reads through MiXCR, one entry per CDR3 protein. Among more than 9,500 distinct CDR3 sequences, 20% to 30% were seen once, and the ten largest hold more than 2.5%. The sample was Tregs sorted from blood. Source of these receptors: a female donor with breast cancer.

This chain's CDR3 is CASSDRPTNTGELFF. Written as DNA, the CDR3 is TGTGCCAGCAGCGACAGGCCGACGAACACCGGGGAGCTGTTTTTT. The chain uses TRBV6-5 and TRBJ2-2, with a possible D match to TRBD1 (6 bases). V lost 6 bases, J lost 0 bases, and 11 bases lay in between. The germline V gene encodes CDR1 MNHEY and CDR2 SVGAGI. There are 15 residues in the CDR3.

This clonotype was observed once. This may arise from a read error, as a much more abundant clone is one base away. The chain carries TRBV5-1 and TRBJ2-3, with D unresolved. CDR1 SGHRS and CDR2 YFSETQ come from the germline V gene. CDR3 size: 13 residues. The CDR3 DNA is TGCGCCAGCAGCTTGGCCGGCACAAATACGCAGTATTTT. It specifies CASSLAGTNTQYF.

This clonotype showed up just once. A clone one base away is much larger, so this may be a read error. This chain uses TRBV2 with TRBJ2-1, with TRBD2 identical over 9 bases. Germline values: CDR1 SNHLY, CDR2 FYNNEI. The CDR3 loop spans 13 amino acids. CDR3 coding DNA: TGTACCAGCAGGCTAGCGGGAAGGAATGAGCAGTTCTTC. Its translation: CTSRLAGRNEQFF.

This clonotype is medium-sized by share. The V gene is TRBV9, the J gene TRBJ2-3; 8 positions match TRBD1. The CDR3 consists of 14 residues. V was pared by 10 bases and J by 2 bases, with 9 bases of the junction left unmatched. Per germline, CDR1 SGDLS and CDR2 YYNGEE. The CDR3 DNA reads TGTGCCGGCGGGGCAGGGGGCGACACAGATACGCAGTATTTT. It codes for CAGGAGGDTDTQYF.

Concerning this clonotype: Its ends do not fully match the called genes, so a read error is possible. The chain is built from TRBV29-1 and TRBJ2-2, with D hard to call. Germline V gene sequence: CDR1 SQVTM, CDR2 ANQGSEA. CDR3 length equals 13 residues. CDR3 bases: TGCAGCGTTGTGGGCCACTACACAGGGGAGCTGTTTTTT. Protein product: CSVVGHYTGELFF.

A word on this clonotype: A much larger clone lies one base from this, so it may be a read error. The chain joins TRBV30 to TRBJ1-1; 7 nucleotides align to TRBD1. Losses at the gene ends were 2 bases for V and 8 bases for J; bases not matched to a gene: 5. In germline, CDR1 is GTSNPN, CDR2 SVGIG (reference sequence). This CDR3 is 12 amino acids long. The CDR3 is CAWSPTGVEAFF. DNA of the CDR3: TGTGCCTGGAGTCCCACAGGGGTCGAAGCTTTCTTT. The whole variable domain, filled in from reference TRBV30 and TRBJ1-1, reads SQTIHQWPATLVQPVGSPLSLECTVEGTSNPNLYWYRQAAGRGLQLLFYSVGIGQISSEVPQNLSASRPQDRQFILSSKKLLLSDSGFYLCAWSPTGVEAFFGQGTRLTVV.

This clonotype was detected many times. This chain joins TRBV24-1 and TRBJ2-7, with 8 bases identical to TRBD2. CDR3 length: 14 residues. V shed 3 bases, J shed 7 bases, and the junction held 7 bases outside the gene matches. CDR1 and CDR2 from the germline V gene are KGHDR and SFDVKD. The DNA for the CDR3 is TGTGCCACCAGTGATGGGACTAGGGGATCGGAGCAGTACTTC. Residues: CATSDGTRGSEQYF.

Concerning this clonotype itself: One end of the junction varies from germline; a read error may be responsible. The chain couples TRBV20-1 to TRBJ2-1, with D tentatively TRBD2 (5 bases). The germline gives CDR1 DFQATT, CDR2 SNEGSKA (reference sequence). The CDR3 has 16 residues. CDR3 sequence reads: CSAPKGASSSYKEQFF. In DNA form, the CDR3 reads TGCAGCGCTCCCAAGGGAGCGTCCAGCTCCTACAAGGAGCAGTTCTTC.

To note about this clonotype: The conserved final phenylalanine or tryptophan is absent from the CDR3, which likely points to a read error. The V call is TRBV20-1, the J call TRBJ1-5, with D unclear. The CDR3 spans 15 residues. Germline V CDR1 and CDR2: DFQATT, SNEGSKA (reference sequence). The CDR3 loop is CSARVTRNSNRPQHS. CDR3 sequence (DNA): TGCAGTGCTAGGGTCACAAGAAATAGCAATCGGCCCCAGCATTCT.

This clonotype was observed at least ten times. The chain is built from TRBV7-2 and TRBJ2-1; TRBD2 matches at 7 bases. Germline CDR1 SGHTA, CDR2 FQGNSA. This CDR3 comprises 13 residues. Losses at the gene ends were 2 bases for V and 9 bases for J; bases not matched to a gene: 4. The CDR3 DNA reads TGTGCCAGCAGCTTAAAGGGAGGGCTTGAGCAGTTCTTC. Protein product: CASSLKGGLEQFF.

This clonotype was counted many times. The chain is built from TRBV11-2 and TRBJ2-5, with TRBD2 matching 9 bases. V lost 3 bases, J lost 4 bases, and 12 bases stayed unmatched. This CDR3 has 17 amino acids. Germline-derived CDR1 and CDR2 are SGHAT and FQNNGV. CDR3: CASSFPTSGTSSETQYF. CDR3 in DNA: TGTGCCAGCAGCTTCCCGACCTCCGGGACTAGCTCAGAGACCCAGTACTTC.

There are many counts of this clonotype. V gene TRBV7-6 combines with J gene TRBJ2-7; D is uncertain. This CDR3 has 14 residues. Germline CDR1 and CDR2: SGHVS and FNYEAQ. The V end lost 5 bases, the J end lost 3 bases, and 14 bases lay between the germline ends. DNA for the CDR3: TGTGCCAGCAGCCTTAATGACGTTGACTACGAGCAGTACTTC. Protein sequence: CASSLNDVDYEQYF. The complete variable domain, with remaining parts taken from reference TRBV7-6 and TRBJ2-7, reads GAGVSQSPRYKVTKRGQDVALRCDPISGHVSLYWYRQALGQGPEFLTYFNYEAQQDKSGLPNDRFSAERPEGSISTLTIQRTEQRDSAMYRCASSLNDVDYEQYFGPGTRLTVT.

This clonotype was detected only a few times. CDR3 sequence (DNA): TGTGCCAGCAGCTCGGACAACCCCGATCGGACCATATATTTT. Amino acid sequence: CASSSDNPDRTIYF. J is TRBJ1-3 and V is TRBV7-9, with D tentatively TRBD1 (5 bases). V lost 4 bases and J 10 bases, leaving 17 bases between the germline ends. The CDR3 sequence is 14 residues long. Looked up from germline, CDR1 is SEHNR and CDR2 is FQNEAQ (reference sequence).

The chain links TRBV9 to TRBJ2-7; TRBD2 is a possible D gene (6 bases). Looked up from germline, CDR1 is SGDLS and CDR2 is YYNGEE. Between the trimmed V and J ends, which lost 3 bases and 5 bases, there was a span of 15 bases. This CDR3 has 14 amino acids. The DNA for the CDR3 is TGTGCCAGCAGCGGGGGAGGCAGGGCGGACGAGCAGTACTTC. Residues: CASSGGGRADEQYF.

By sample share, this clonotype is medium-sized. The chain employs TRBV15 and TRBJ2-1, with 11 bases matching TRBD2. Germline-derived CDR1 and CDR2 are LNHNV and YYDKDF (reference sequence). Germline trimming cut 0 bases from V and 6 bases from J; bases unmatched to any gene: 13. The CDR3 extends over 19 amino acids. The CDR3 DNA is TGTGCCACCAGCAGAGATCCGACTAGCGGGATGGGGTGGAGCAATGAGCAGTTCTTC. Translation: CATSRDPTSGMGWSNEQFF.

This clonotype was observed a handful of times. A much more abundant neighbour one base away suggests this may be a read error. The rearrangement links TRBV6-1 to TRBJ1-6; no reliable D call. The V gene's germline CDR1 is MNHNS and CDR2 SASEGT. The CDR3 length is 12 residues. The ends were cut back, 8 bases at V and 17 bases at J, with 19 bases in the middle. DNA for the CDR3: TGTGCCAGCGGCGACCTACGGACGGTCGTCCACTTT. This encodes CASGDLRTVVHF.

On this clonotype itself: Possible read error: a much larger clone is one base away. The V call is TRBV5-6, the J call TRBJ2-3, with D unclear. V shed 1 base and J shed 4 bases, with 13 bases lying between them. Germline lookup yields CDR1 SGHDT and CDR2 YYEEEE. The CDR3 has 15 amino acids. The CDR3 sequence is CASSLKLVVADTQYF. CDR3 DNA sequence: TGTGCCAGCAGCTTGAAGCTAGTAGTAGCAGATACGCAGTATTTT.